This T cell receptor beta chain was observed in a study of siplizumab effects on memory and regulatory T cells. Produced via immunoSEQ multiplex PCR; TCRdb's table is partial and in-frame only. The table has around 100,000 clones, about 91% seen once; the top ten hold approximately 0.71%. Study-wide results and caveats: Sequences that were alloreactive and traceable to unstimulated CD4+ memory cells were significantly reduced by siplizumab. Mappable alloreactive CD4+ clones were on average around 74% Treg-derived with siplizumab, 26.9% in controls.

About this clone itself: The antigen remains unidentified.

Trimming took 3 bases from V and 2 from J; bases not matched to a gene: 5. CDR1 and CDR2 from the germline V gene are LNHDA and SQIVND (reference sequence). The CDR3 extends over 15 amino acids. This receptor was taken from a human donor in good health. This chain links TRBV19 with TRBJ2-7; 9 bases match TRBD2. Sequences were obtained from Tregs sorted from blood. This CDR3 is CASSIQLAGAYEQYF. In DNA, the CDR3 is TGTGCCAGTAGTATCCAATTAGCGGGAGCCTACGAGCAGTACTTC.